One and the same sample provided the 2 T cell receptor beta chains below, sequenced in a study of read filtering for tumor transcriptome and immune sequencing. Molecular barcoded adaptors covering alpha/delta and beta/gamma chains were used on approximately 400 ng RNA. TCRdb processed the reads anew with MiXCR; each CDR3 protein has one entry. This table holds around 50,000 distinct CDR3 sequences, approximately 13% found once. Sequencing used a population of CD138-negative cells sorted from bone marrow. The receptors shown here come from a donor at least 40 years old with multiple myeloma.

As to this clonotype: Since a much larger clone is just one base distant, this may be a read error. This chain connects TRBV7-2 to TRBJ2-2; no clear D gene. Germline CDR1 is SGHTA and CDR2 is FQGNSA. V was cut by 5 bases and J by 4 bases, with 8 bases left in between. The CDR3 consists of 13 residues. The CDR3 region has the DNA TGTGCCAGCAGCCTTCGCCCCACCGGGGAGCTGTTTTTT. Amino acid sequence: CASSLRPTGELFF. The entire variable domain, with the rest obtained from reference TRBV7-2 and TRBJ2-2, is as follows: GAGVSQSPSNKVTEKGKDVELRCDPISGHTALYWYRQSLGQGLEFLIYFQGNSAPDKSGLPSDRFSAERTGGSVSTLTIQRTQQEDSAVYLCASSLRPTGELFFGEGSRLTVL.

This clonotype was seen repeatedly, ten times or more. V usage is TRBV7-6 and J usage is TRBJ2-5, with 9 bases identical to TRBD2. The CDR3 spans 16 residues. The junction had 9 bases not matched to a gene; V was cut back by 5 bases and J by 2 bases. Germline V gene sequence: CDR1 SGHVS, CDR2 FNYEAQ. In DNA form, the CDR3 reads TGTGCCAGCAGCAAAGCCCGGGCGGGGGGGCAAGAGACCCAGTACTTC. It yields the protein CASSKARAGGQETQYF. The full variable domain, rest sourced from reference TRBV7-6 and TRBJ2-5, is GAGVSQSPRYKVTKRGQDVALRCDPISGHVSLYWYRQALGQGPEFLTYFNYEAQQDKSGLPNDRFSAERPEGSISTLTIQRTEQRDSAMYRCASSKARAGGQETQYFGPGTRLLVL.